This TCR beta chain originates from a study of T-cell reconstitution after alpha-beta-depleted transplantation in children. Study-wide findings and caveats: High day-60 TCRbeta diversity in some patients came from surviving recipient T cells and thymic progenitors. By about two months after transplant, alpha-beta T cells reportedly arose from several hundred graft clones that had expanded. Newly generated T cells supplied most T-cell counts and diversity one year post-transplant.

Researchers prepared the TCRbeta library using unique molecular identifiers, the study reports. TCRdb processed the PCR reads anew with MiXCR; each CDR3 protein has one entry. The data hold roughly 570,000 distinct CDR3 sequences, with 25% to 30% observed a single time. This clonotype was seen only a few times. Its antigen remains unknown. This CDR3 contains 14 residues. Trimming took off 1 base at V and 0 bases at J, with 8 bases between the two ends. CDR1 is SGHRS, CDR2 YFSETQ, per germline. This TCR came from a boy younger than two with Wiskott-Aldrich syndrome, due to receive a stem cell transplant. The chain joins TRBV5-1 to TRBJ2-7; the D is unclear. Here the sequenced sample was PBMCs, taken before TCRalphabeta/CD19-depleted stem cell transplant. The CDR3 reads CASSLTPASYEQYF. The DNA of the CDR3 is TGCGCCAGCAGCTTGACTCCGGCCTCCTACGAGCAGTACTTC.